These 29 T cell receptor beta chains share one sample of origin, sequenced in a study of T-cell reconstitution after alpha-beta-depleted transplantation in children. Unique molecular identifiers were used to barcode this TCRbeta library. One entry per CDR3 protein results from TCRdb running MiXCR on the PCR reads. Found here are roughly 200,000 distinct CDR3 sequences, 6.6% of them singletons; the top ten hold 5.5%. The material was PBMCs, obtained before TCRalphabeta/CD19-depleted stem cell transplant. The receptors here all came from a boy aged 2 to 10 with acute lymphoblastic leukemia, due to receive a stem cell transplant.

This clonotype was detected only a few times. This sequence joins TRBV7-9 and TRBJ2-2; no definite D call. The CDR3 contains 13 residues. V was shortened by 3 bases and J by 6 bases, with 8 bases between the two germline ends. From germline, CDR1 is SEHNR and CDR2 FQNEAQ (reference sequence). CDR3: CASSFLGSGELFF. The CDR3 region has the DNA TGTGCCAGCAGCTTCTTAGGGTCCGGGGAGCTGTTTTTT.

In its sample, this clonotype was seen a few times. The rearrangement joins TRBV24-1 to TRBJ1-2; no definite D call. The CDR3 totals 15 residues. Germline CDR1 KGHDR, CDR2 SFDVKD. The V and J ends lost 6 bases and 3 bases respectively, with 16 bases between them. CDR3 loop: CATSSSGVGYYGYTF. In nucleotides, the CDR3 is TGTGCCACCAGTTCCTCGGGCGTCGGGTACTATGGCTACACCTTC.

This clonotype has just a few counts. This chain connects TRBV2 to TRBJ1-1; D gene ambiguous. The CDR3 contains 12 residues. V lost 2 bases and J 5 bases, leaving 6 bases between the germline ends. Looked up from germline, CDR1 is SNHLY and CDR2 is FYNNEI. The CDR3 region has the DNA TGTGCCAGCAGTGAATCTAAAACTGAAGCTTTCTTT. Its protein is CASSESKTEAFF.

This clonotype was counted ten times or more. The rearrangement links TRBV5-5 to TRBJ2-7; tentatively, D is TRBD1 (5 bases). This CDR3 spans 13 amino acids. V was shortened by 3 bases and J by 5 bases, with 12 bases between the two germline ends. Germline CDR1 SGHKS, CDR2 YYEKEE (reference sequence). The chain's CDR3 is CASSSGNRHEQYF. CDR3 in DNA: TGTGCCAGCAGCTCAGGGAATCGCCACGAGCAGTACTTC. Full variable domain (missing parts from reference TRBV5-5 and TRBJ2-7): DAGVTQSPTHLIKTRGQQVTLRCSPISGHKSVSWYQQVLGQGPQFIFQYYEKEERGRGNFPDRFSARQFPNYSSELNVNALLLGDSALYLCASSSGNRHEQYFGPGTRLTVT.

In its sample, this clonotype was seen many times. The genes are TRBV11-2 and TRBJ2-3; tentatively, D is TRBD1 (5 bases). CDR1 is SGHAT, CDR2 FQNNGV, per germline. The CDR3 spans 16 residues. The V gene lost 0 bases and the J gene lost 6 bases, with 16 bases spanning the gap. CDR3 sequence: CASSLDLGRQLDTQYF. In nucleotides, the CDR3 is TGTGCCAGCAGCTTAGATCTGGGGCGACAGCTCGATACGCAGTATTTT.

This clonotype was found many times. V gene TRBV11-2 combines with J gene TRBJ2-3; D possibly corresponds to TRBD2 (6 bases). The CDR3 runs to 17 residues. CDR1 SGHAT and CDR2 FQNNGV come from the germline V gene. V lost 5 bases and J lost 2, with 20 bases in between. CDR3 in amino acids: CASSPGGVWTNTDTQYF. CDR3 DNA sequence: TGTGCCAGCAGCCCCGGGGGTGTATGGACCAACACAGATACGCAGTATTTT.

This clonotype was seen repeatedly, ten times or more. V and J are TRBV14 and TRBJ2-7, with a weak D call TRBD2 (7 bases). The V end lost 4 bases, the J end lost 4 bases, and 14 bases lay between the germline ends. Germline-derived CDR1 and CDR2 are SGHDN and FVKESK. The CDR3 has 14 amino acids. CDR3 residues: CASSRVRGAYEQYF. The CDR3 DNA sequence: TGTGCCAGCAGCCGGGTACGGGGGGCATACGAGCAGTACTTC. Full variable domain (rest looked up from reference TRBV14 and TRBJ2-7): EAGVTQFPSHSVIEKGQTVTLRCDPISGHDNLYWYRRVMGKEIKFLLHFVKESKQDESGMPNNRFLAERTGGTYSTLKVQPAELEDSGVYFCASSRVRGAYEQYFGPGTRLTVT.

The chain links TRBV28 to TRBJ2-7, with D perhaps TRBD1 (6 bases). CDR1 is MDHEN, CDR2 SYDVKM, per germline. The ends were cut back, 3 bases at V and 12 bases at J, with 21 bases in the middle. This CDR3 region has 14 residues. CDR3 protein: CASSFLLTGRALYF. The CDR3, as DNA: TGTGCCAGCAGTTTCCTCCTGACAGGCCGGGCCTTGTACTTC.

This clonotype was detected many times. For the CDR3, the DNA is TGCAGTGCTAGAGATCCCCGGGCGGGAGGAGGGACAGATACGCAGTATTTT. Amino acid sequence: CSARDPRAGGGTDTQYF. The chain carries TRBV20-1 and TRBJ2-3; TRBD2 matches 8 bases. V was pared by 0 bases and J by 3 bases, with 11 bases of the junction left unmatched. This CDR3 region has 17 residues. Looked up from germline, CDR1 is DFQATT and CDR2 is SNEGSKA (reference sequence).

J is TRBJ1-5 and V is TRBV29-1; D not resolved. The length of the CDR3 is 13 residues. Germline values: CDR1 SQVTM, CDR2 ANQGSEA. V lost 6 bases and J lost 5, with 14 bases in between. CDR3 amino acids: CSVISRADQPQHF. CDR3 bases: TGCAGCGTGATCTCAAGGGCGGATCAGCCCCAGCATTTT.

The V call is TRBV7-9, the J call TRBJ1-1, with TRBD1 as a possible D gene (6 bases). The germline CDR1 and CDR2 sequences are SEHNR and FQNEAQ (reference sequence). The V and J ends lost 2 bases and 5 bases respectively, with 9 bases between them. The CDR3 has 13 residues. Here the CDR3 reads CASSLNRDTEAFF. DNA of the CDR3: TGTGCCAGCAGCTTAAACAGGGATACTGAAGCTTTCTTT.

A few counts support this clonotype. CDR3 protein: CASSLEGPRSYEQYF. DNA for the CDR3: TGTGCCAGCAGCTTAGAGGGTCCCCGTTCTTACGAGCAGTACTTC. The gene calls are TRBV7-9 and TRBJ2-7; D unclear. V dropped 1 base and J dropped 4 bases, with 14 bases sitting between them. This CDR3 has 15 residues. Germline V gives CDR1 SEHNR, CDR2 FQNEAQ (reference sequence).

This clonotype was counted ten times or more. This chain joins TRBV29-1 and TRBJ2-1, with 9 positions matching TRBD2. CDR3 size: 15 residues. Looked up from germline, CDR1 is SQVTM and CDR2 is ANQGSEA. The J segment lost 2 bases and the V segment lost 6 bases, leaving 8 bases of the junction unmatched. CDR3 loop: CSVRIAGAAYNEQFF. The CDR3 nucleotides read TGCAGCGTGAGAATAGCGGGAGCCGCCTACAATGAGCAGTTCTTC.

A few counts support this clonotype. The chain combines TRBV7-8 with TRBJ2-7; 8 bases match TRBD1. The CDR3 has 14 residues. Germline trimming cut 4 bases from V and 5 bases from J; bases unmatched to any gene: 7. Germline CDR1 and CDR2: SGHVS and FQNEAQ. CDR3 loop: CASSSVDRGHEQYF. DNA of the CDR3: TGTGCCAGCAGCTCCGTCGACAGGGGCCACGAGCAGTACTTC.

The chain recombines TRBV28 with TRBJ2-5; D is ambiguous. V lost 5 bases, J lost 3 bases, and 13 bases lay in between. CDR1 is MDHEN, CDR2 SYDVKM, per germline. This CDR3 has 14 amino acids. The CDR3 DNA follows: TGTGCCAGCAGTGACGGGTTTTCAGAAGAGACCCAGTACTTC. Translating gives CASSDGFSEETQYF.

This sequence joins TRBV18 and TRBJ2-1; D call uncertain. Germline V gives CDR1 KGHSH, CDR2 LQKENI. V lost 3 bases to trimming and J lost 10 bases, with 13 bases between them. The CDR3 is 13 amino acids. The CDR3 sequence is CASSPSEGQEQFF. In DNA form, the CDR3 reads TGTGCCAGCTCACCCTCTGAAGGGCAAGAGCAGTTCTTC.

This clonotype turned up a few times. This chain links TRBV12-3 or TRBV12-4 with TRBJ1-2, with D unclear. V gave up 8 bases and J gave up 4 bases, with 17 bases separating them. There are 14 residues in the CDR3. This chain's CDR3 is CASGKRKHGYGYTF. CDR3 nucleotides: TGTGCCAGCGGAAAACGAAAACACGGCTATGGCTACACCTTC.

A word on this clonotype: Given a much more abundant clone one base away, this may be a read error. The rearrangement uses TRBV24-1 and TRBJ2-1; TRBD2 matches 7 bases. Germline lookup yields CDR1 KGHDR and CDR2 SFDVKD. The CDR3 spans 17 residues. CDR3 region: CATNDSVRSGIPNEQFF. In DNA form, the CDR3 reads TGTGCCACCAATGATTCCGTTCGGAGCGGGATCCCTAATGAGCAGTTCTTC.

This clonotype appeared a few times. The V gene is TRBV7-9, the J gene TRBJ2-7, with D possibly called TRBD1 or TRBD2 (6 bases each). The CDR3 loop spans 14 amino acids. CDR1 is SEHNR and CDR2 is FQNEAQ in the germline V gene (reference sequence). The V and J ends lost 5 bases and 5 bases respectively, with 16 bases between them. CDR3 nucleotides: TGTGCCAGCAGCCCAAGGGGGGCCACTCACGAGCAGTACTTC. Translating gives CASSPRGATHEQYF.

The sample holds many counts of this clonotype. This chain joins TRBV5-1 and TRBJ2-1, with D unclear. The CDR3 is made up of 16 amino acids. V was shortened by 1 base and J by 8 bases, with 19 bases between the two germline ends. CDR1 and CDR2 (germline): SGHRS, YFSETQ. The CDR3 coding sequence is TGCGCCAGCAGCTTGTACAGTAGCTTTACGAGCGATGAGCAGTTCTTC. It is translated as CASSLYSSFTSDEQFF.

This clonotype was observed a few times. The chain's CDR3 is CSAGGARNTEAFF. The CDR3 DNA reads TGCAGTGCTGGGGGGGCACGGAACACTGAAGCTTTCTTT. This chain uses TRBV20-1 with TRBJ1-1; possible D gene TRBD1, 6 bases. The V and J ends lost 5 bases and 1 base respectively, with 11 bases between them. The CDR3 has 13 amino acids. Germline assignment: CDR1 DFQATT and CDR2 SNEGSKA (reference sequence).

This clonotype was detected ten times or more. The chain couples TRBV7-9 to TRBJ1-4; TRBD1 is a possible D gene (6 bases). Germline V lookup: CDR1 SEHNR, CDR2 FQNEAQ (reference sequence). Trimming took 3 bases from V and 8 from J, leaving 13 bases between them. The CDR3 totals 14 residues. Here the CDR3 reads CASSFGQGKEKLFF. The CDR3 DNA sequence: TGTGCCAGCAGCTTTGGGCAGGGGAAGGAAAAACTGTTTTTT. The full variable domain, its missing parts supplied by reference TRBV7-9 and TRBJ1-4, is DTGVSQNPRHKITKRGQNVTFRCDPISEHNRLYWYRQTLGQGPEFLTYFQNEAQLEKSRLLSDRFSAERPKGSFSTLEIQRTEQGDSAMYLCASSFGQGKEKLFFGSGTQLSVL.

This clonotype was seen many times. One end of the junction fails to match germline, which may point to a read error. V usage is TRBV6-5 and J usage is TRBJ1-5; D call uncertain. The CDR3 has 12 residues. Looked up from germline, CDR1 is MNHEY and CDR2 is SVGAGI. CDR3 DNA sequence: TGTGCCAGCAGCCCCCCCGGGCAGCCCCAGCAATTT. Translation gives CASSPPGQPQQF.

The CDR3 region is CASSLLDATQYF. The CDR3 DNA sequence: TGTGCCAGCAGCTTGCTTGATGCGACCCAGTACTTC. The gene calls are TRBV7-2 and TRBJ2-5; D is undetermined. This CDR3 comprises 12 residues. Per the germline V gene, CDR1 is SGHTA and CDR2 is FQGNSA. V was pared by 3 bases and J by 7 bases, with 9 bases between.

At least ten counts were recorded for this clonotype. The J gene is TRBJ2-2, the V gene TRBV5-1; D is unresolved. The CDR3 covers 15 residues. Between the trimmed V and J ends, which lost 5 bases and 2 bases, there was a span of 13 bases. Germline V gene data show CDR1 as SGHRS and CDR2 as YFSETQ. The CDR3 nucleotides are TGCGCCAGCAGGAAGAATAACACAAACACCGGGGAGCTGTTTTTT. Protein sequence: CASRKNNTNTGELFF.

In this sample, this clonotype turned up many times. The V and J genes are TRBV29-1 and TRBJ2-2; D is possibly TRBD1 (5 bases). Germline CDR1 SQVTM, CDR2 ANQGSEA. The CDR3 contains 15 residues. Trimming pared 7 bases from V and 0 bases from J, leaving 15 bases between. In DNA, the CDR3 is TGCAGCGGTAAATCAGACAGATCGAACACCGGGGAGCTGTTTTTT. Translation gives CSGKSDRSNTGELFF.

This clonotype showed up just a few times. The chain uses TRBV20-1 and TRBJ2-3, with 8 bases aligning to TRBD2. The germline V gene encodes CDR1 DFQATT and CDR2 SNEGSKA (reference sequence). CDR3 length: 17 amino acids. Trimming took 6 bases from V and 0 from J; bases not matched to a gene: 14. The CDR3 nucleotides are TGCAGTGCCAAAAATAGCGGGGAGGGTCTTAGCACAGATACGCAGTATTTT. Its protein is CSAKNSGEGLSTDTQYF.

This clonotype was counted a few times. The CDR3 region has the DNA TGTGCCAGCTCACCTGTGCTAACTAGCGGGAGAAGAGGTCTTTACAATGAGCAGTTCTTC. Translation: CASSPVLTSGRRGLYNEQFF. V gene TRBV18 combines with J gene TRBJ2-1; 11 nucleotides align to TRBD2. V shed 3 bases, J shed 4 bases, and the junction held 17 bases outside the gene matches. Germline V gene lookup returns CDR1 KGHSH and CDR2 LQKENI. The CDR3 loop spans 20 amino acids.

V and J are TRBV20-1 and TRBJ1-1, with D unresolved. The CDR3 covers 16 residues. Germline CDR1 is DFQATT and CDR2 is SNEGSKA (reference sequence). Here the CDR3 reads CCVKTAGKKMNTEAFF. CDR3 sequence (DNA): TGCTGCGTTAAGACCGCCGGGAAGAAAATGAACACTGAAGCTTTCTTT.